This T cell receptor beta chain stems from a study of blood T cell repertoires in COVID-19. At the level of the study: Italy, Spain and the United States were the sources of the convalescent and acute COVID-19 samples. The cDNA or gDNA used as material had been derived from T cells, B-cell-depleted T cells, or PBMCs.

A remark on this clone: At the DNA level, this CDR3 is encoded by other sequences in the same sample as well.

This CDR3 spans 18 amino acids. Germline CDR1 reads MGHRA; CDR2 reads YSYEKL. The V gene end was trimmed by 0 bases and the J gene end by 1 base; junction bases not matched to a gene: 9. Original processing notes: It was from reference gene primer amplification that nucleated cell counts were estimated. TCRdb keeps only in-frame clones here, not all; method: immunoSEQ multiplex PCR. That table is the source of V, J and clone size, and D and trimming were worked out from the DNA. The sample consists of some 120,000 clones, 85% to 90% of them appearing once. Material: peripheral blood. This TCR came from a man older than 75 with active or convalescent COVID-19. V gene TRBV4-1 combines with J gene TRBJ2-7; 10 nucleotides line up with TRBD2. The CDR3 DNA follows: TGCGCCAGCAGCCAAGATTGGACTAGCGGACTACCTTCCTACGAGCAGTACTTC. Encoded protein: CASSQDWTSGLPSYEQYF.